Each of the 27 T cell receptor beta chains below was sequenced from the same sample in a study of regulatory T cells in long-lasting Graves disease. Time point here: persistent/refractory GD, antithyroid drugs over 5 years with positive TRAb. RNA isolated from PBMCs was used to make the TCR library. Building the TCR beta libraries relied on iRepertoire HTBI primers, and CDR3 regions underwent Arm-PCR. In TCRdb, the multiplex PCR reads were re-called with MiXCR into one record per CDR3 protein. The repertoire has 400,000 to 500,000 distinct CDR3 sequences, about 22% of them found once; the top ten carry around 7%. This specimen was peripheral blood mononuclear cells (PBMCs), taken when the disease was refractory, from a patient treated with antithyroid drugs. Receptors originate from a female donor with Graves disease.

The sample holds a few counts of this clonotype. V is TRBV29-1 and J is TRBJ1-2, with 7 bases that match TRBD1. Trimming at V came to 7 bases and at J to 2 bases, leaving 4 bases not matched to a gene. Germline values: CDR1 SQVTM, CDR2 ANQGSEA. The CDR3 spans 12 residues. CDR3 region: CSAGQVNYGYTF. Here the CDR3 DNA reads TGCAGCGCCGGACAGGTCAACTATGGCTACACCTTC.

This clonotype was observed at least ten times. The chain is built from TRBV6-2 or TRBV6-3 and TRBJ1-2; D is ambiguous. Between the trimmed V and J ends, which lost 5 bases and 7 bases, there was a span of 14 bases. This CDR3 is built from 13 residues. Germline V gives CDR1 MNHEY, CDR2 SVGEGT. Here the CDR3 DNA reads TGTGCCAGCAGTGAAAACAGTTGGCCTGGCTACACCTTC. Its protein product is CASSENSWPGYTF.

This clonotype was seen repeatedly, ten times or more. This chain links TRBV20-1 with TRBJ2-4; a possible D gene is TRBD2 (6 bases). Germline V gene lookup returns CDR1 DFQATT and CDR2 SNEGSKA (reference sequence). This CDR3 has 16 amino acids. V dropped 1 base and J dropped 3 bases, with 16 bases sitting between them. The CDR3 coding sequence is TGCAGTGCTAGAGCTTCCTGGCGGGAAAACAAAAACATTCAGTACTTC. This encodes CSARASWRENKNIQYF.

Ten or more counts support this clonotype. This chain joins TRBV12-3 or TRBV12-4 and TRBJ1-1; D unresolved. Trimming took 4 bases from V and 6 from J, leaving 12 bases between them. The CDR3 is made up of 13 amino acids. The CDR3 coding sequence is TGTGCCAGCAGTTCCACTAAAGTGTCTGAAGCTTTCTTT. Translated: CASSSTKVSEAFF.

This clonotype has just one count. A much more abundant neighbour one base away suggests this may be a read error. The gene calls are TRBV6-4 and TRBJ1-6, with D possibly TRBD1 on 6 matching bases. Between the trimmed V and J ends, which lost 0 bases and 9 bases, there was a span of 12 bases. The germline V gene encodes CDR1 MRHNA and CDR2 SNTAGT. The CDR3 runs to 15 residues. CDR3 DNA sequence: TGTGCCAGCAGTGACTCAGACGAAGGGGGTTCACCCCTCCACTTT. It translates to CASSDSDEGGSPLHF.

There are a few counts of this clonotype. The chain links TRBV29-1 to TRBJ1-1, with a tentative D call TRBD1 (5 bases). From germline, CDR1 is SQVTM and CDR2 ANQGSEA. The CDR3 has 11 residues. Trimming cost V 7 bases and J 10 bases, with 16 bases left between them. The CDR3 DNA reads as TGCAGCGCCACGGTGGGGGGTGCAGCTTTCTTT. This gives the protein CSATVGGAAFF.

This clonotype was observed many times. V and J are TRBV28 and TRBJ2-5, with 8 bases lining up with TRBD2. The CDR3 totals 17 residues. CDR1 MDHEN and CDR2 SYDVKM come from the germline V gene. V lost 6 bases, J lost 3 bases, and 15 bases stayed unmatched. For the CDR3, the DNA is TGTGCCAGCAGCCTACCCGGGACTAGGGGATATAAAGAGACCCAGTACTTC. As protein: CASSLPGTRGYKETQYF.

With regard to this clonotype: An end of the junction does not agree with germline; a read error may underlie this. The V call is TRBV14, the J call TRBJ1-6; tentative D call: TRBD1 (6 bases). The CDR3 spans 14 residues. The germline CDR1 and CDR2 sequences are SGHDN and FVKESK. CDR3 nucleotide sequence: TGTGCCAGCAGCCAAGGACTGGGAGGGACACCCGTCCACTTT. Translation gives CASSQGLGGTPVHF.

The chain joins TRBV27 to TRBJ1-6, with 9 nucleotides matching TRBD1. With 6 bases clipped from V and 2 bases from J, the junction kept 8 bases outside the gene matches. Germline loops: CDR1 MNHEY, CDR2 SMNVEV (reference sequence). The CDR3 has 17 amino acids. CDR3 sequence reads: CASSSWDRDPYNSPLHF. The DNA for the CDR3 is TGTGCCAGCAGCTCTTGGGACAGGGATCCCTATAATTCACCCCTCCACTTT.

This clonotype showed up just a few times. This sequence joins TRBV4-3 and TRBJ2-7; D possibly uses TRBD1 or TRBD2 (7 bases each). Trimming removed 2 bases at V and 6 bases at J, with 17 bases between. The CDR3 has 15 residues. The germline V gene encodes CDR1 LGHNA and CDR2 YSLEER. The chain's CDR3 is CASSQFRGGPGEQYF. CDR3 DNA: TGCGCCAGCAGCCAATTCAGGGGGGGTCCAGGCGAGCAGTACTTC.

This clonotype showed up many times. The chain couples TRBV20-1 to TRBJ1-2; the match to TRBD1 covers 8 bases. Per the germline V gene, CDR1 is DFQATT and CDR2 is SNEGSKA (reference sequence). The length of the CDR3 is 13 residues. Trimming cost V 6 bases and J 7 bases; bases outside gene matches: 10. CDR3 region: CSARGQAAGGYTF. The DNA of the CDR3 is TGCAGTGCAAGGGGACAGGCAGCAGGTGGCTACACCTTC.

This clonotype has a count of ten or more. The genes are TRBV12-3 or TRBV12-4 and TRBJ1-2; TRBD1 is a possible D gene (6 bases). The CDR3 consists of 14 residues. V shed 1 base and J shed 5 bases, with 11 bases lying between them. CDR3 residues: CASSLEQGGYGYTF. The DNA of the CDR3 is TGTGCCAGCAGTTTAGAACAGGGCGGGTATGGCTACACCTTC.

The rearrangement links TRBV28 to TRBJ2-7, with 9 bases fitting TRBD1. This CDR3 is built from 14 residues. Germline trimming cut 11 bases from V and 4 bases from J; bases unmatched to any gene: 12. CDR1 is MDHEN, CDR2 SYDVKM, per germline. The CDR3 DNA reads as TGTGCCGCTTCACCCGGGACAGGGACGTACGAGCAGTACTTC. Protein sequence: CAASPGTGTYEQYF.

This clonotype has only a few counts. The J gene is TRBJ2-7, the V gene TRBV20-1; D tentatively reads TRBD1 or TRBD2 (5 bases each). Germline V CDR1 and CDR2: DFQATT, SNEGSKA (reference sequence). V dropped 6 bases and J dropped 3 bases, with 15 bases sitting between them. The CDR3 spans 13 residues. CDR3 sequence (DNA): TGCAGTGCCAATACGGGACGGGACTACGAGCAGTACTTC. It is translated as CSANTGRDYEQYF.

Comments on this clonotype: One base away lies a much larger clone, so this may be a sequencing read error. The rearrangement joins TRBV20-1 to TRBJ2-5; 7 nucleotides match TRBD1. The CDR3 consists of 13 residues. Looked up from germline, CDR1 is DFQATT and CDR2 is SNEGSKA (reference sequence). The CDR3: CGAVQGIVETQYF. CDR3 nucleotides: TGCGGTGCCGTACAGGGGATTGTCGAGACCCAGTACTTC.

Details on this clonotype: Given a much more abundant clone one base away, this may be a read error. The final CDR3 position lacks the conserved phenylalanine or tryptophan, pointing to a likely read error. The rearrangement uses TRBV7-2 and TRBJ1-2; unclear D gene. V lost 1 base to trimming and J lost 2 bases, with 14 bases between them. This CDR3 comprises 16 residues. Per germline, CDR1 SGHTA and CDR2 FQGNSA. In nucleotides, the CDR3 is TGTGCCAGCAGCTTAGTCTCCCTACCAACGAACTATGGCTACACCTCC. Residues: CASSLVSLPTNYGYTS.

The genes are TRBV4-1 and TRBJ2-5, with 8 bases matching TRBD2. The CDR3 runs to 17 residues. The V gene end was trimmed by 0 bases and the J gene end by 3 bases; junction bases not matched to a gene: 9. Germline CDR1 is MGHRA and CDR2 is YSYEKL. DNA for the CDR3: TGCGCCAGCAGCCAAGATAAAGGCGGGGGGATTAAAGAGACCCAGTACTTC. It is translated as CASSQDKGGGIKETQYF.

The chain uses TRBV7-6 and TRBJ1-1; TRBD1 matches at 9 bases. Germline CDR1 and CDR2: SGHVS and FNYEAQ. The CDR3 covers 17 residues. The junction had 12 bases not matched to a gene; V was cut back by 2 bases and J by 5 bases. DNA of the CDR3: TGTGCCAGCAGCTTAAAGGACAGGGGTGTGGTGGGAACTGAAGCTTTCTTT. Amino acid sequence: CASSLKDRGVVGTEAFF.

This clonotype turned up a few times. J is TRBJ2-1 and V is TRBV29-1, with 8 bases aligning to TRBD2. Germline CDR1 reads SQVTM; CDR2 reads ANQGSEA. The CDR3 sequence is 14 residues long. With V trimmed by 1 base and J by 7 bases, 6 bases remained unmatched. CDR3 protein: CSVEGGLAGNEQFF. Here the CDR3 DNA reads TGCAGCGTTGAAGGTGGATTAGCGGGAAATGAGCAGTTCTTC.

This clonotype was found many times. The CDR3 DNA reads TGTGCCAGCAGCCCCCGGAGGGAATTCGGCCAGCAGTACTTC. Encoded protein: CASSPRREFGQQYF. The chain recombines TRBV11-2 with TRBJ2-7, with D possibly being TRBD2 (6 bases). With 5 bases removed from V and 8 bases from J, the gap between germline ends came to 19 bases. Germline V lookup: CDR1 SGHAT, CDR2 FQNNGV. This CDR3 region has 14 residues.

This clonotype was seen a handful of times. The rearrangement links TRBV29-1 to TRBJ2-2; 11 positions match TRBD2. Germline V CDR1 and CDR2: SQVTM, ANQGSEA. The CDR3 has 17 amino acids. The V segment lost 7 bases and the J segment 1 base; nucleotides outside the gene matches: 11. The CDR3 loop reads CSGVLAGGPQNTGELFF. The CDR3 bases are TGCAGCGGGGTATTAGCGGGAGGGCCCCAGAACACCGGGGAGCTGTTTTTT.

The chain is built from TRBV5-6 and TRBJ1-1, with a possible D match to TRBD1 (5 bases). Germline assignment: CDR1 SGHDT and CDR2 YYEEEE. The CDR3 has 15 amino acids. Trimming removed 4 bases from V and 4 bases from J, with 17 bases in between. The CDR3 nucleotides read TGTGCCAGCAGCGCCGGGTTTTGGGGCGGCACTGAAGCTTTCTTT. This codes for CASSAGFWGGTEAFF.

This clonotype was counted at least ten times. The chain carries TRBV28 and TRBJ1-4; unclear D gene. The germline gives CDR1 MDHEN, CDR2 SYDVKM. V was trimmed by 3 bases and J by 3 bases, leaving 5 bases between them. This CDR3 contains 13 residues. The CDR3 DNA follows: TGTGCCAGCAGTTTCCGGCCTAATGAAAAACTGTTTTTT. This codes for CASSFRPNEKLFF. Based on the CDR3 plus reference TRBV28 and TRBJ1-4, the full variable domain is DVKVTQSSRYLVKRTGEKVFLECVQDMDHENMFWYRQDPGLGLRLIYFSYDVKMKEKGDIPEGYSVSREKKERFSLILESASTNQTSMYLCASSFRPNEKLFFGSGTQLSVL.

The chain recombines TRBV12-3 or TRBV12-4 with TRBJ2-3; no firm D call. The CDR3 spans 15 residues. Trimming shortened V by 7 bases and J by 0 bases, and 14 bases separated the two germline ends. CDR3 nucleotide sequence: TGTGCCAGCACCTTCAACGCGTACAGCACAGATACGCAGTATTTT. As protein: CASTFNAYSTDTQYF.

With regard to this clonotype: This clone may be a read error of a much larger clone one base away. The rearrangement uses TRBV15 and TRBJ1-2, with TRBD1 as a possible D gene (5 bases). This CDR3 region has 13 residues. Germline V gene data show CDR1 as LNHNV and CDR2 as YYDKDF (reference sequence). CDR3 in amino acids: CAASRRQGGGYTF. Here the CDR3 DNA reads TGTGCCGCCAGCAGACGCCAGGGTGGTGGCTACACCTTC.

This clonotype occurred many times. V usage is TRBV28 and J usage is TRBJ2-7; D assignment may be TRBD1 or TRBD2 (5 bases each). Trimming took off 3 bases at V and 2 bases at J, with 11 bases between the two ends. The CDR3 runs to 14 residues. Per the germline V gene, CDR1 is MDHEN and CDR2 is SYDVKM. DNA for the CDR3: TGTGCCAGCAGTTTGCTCAGGGAGACCTACGAGCAGTACTTC. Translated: CASSLLRETYEQYF.

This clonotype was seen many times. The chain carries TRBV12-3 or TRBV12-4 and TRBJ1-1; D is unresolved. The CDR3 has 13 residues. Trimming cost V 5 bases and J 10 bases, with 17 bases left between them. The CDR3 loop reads CASSLGRMVGAFF. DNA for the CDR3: TGTGCCAGCAGTCTAGGGCGGATGGTGGGAGCTTTCTTT.